This T cell receptor (beta chain) was recovered during a study of T cell clusters in autoimmune cytopenias. Overall study findings and caveats: The cluster-lack signature was not seen for secondary cytopenia versus chronic lymphocytic leukemia.

Frequency places this clonotype as medium-sized. Its antigen is unknown. TRB was amplified by touch-down multiplex PCR, primer pools A and B combined. Following a re-call of the multiplex PCR reads, TCRdb has one entry per CDR3 protein and lacks DNA. The ten top clones account for 37%, within a sample of about 4,000 distinct CDR3 sequences. The germline V gene encodes CDR1 MNHNS and CDR2 SASEGT. The CDR3 loop spans 15 amino acids. TRB amplification used approximately 250 ng of peripheral blood genomic DNA. These data are also associated with another study on T cell repertoires in aging, cancer and after chemotherapy. In that study: Compared with age-matched healthy donors, untreated hematological or solid cancer patients showed higher blood TCR clonality. In cancer patients, declining TCR diversity with age involved lost richness and lost evenness. In each cancer cohort, median generation probability increased across chemotherapy, suggesting thymic output rebounded.

The origin of this receptor is a human donor in good health. The chain employs TRBV6-1 and TRBJ2-3. The sequenced sample was peripheral blood. This chain's CDR3 is CASQHAGRSTDTQYF.